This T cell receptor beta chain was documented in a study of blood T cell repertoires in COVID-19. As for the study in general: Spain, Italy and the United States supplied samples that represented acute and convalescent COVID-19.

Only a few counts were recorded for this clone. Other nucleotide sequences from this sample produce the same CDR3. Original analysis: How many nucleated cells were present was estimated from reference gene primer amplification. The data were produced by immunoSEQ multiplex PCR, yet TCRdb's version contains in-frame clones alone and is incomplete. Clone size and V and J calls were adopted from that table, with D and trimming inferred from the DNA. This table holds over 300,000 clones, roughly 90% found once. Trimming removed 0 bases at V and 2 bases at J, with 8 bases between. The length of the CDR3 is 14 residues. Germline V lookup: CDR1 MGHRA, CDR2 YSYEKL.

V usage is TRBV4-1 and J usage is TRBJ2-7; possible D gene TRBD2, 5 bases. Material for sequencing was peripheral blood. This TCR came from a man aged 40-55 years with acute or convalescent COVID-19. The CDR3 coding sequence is TGCGCCAGCAGCCAAGATACGCGGGCCTACGAGCAGTACTTC. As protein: CASSQDTRAYEQYF.